One sample yielded the 5 T cell receptor beta chains listed below, sequenced in a study of siplizumab effects on memory and regulatory T cells. TCRdb keeps only in-frame clones here, not all; method: immunoSEQ multiplex PCR. The sample yields 80,000 to 95,000 clones, approximately 95% seen once. Sequencing input: CD8+ T cells sorted from blood. These receptors came from a human donor in good health.

This clone was seen only once. The chain has TRBV2 and TRBJ2-5, with 16 bases fitting TRBD2. The CDR3 runs 17 residues. After removal of 6 bases from V and 5 bases from J, the junction contained 9 bases not matched to a gene. The V gene's germline CDR1 is SNHLY and CDR2 FYNNEI. The DNA of the CDR3 is TGTGCCAGCAGGGCCGGGACTAGCGGGAGGGCTATGGAGACCCAGTACTTC. This sequence encodes CASRAGTSGRAMETQYF.

The V call is TRBV6-5, the J call TRBJ2-2, with D possibly being TRBD2 (6 bases). The ends were cut back, 6 bases at V and 0 bases at J, with 8 bases in the middle. CDR3 size: 14 residues. CDR1 is MNHEY and CDR2 is SVGAGI in the germline V gene. CDR3 sequence reads: CASSAGPNTGELFF. The CDR3 coding sequence is TGTGCCAGCAGCGCGGGACCGAACACCGGGGAGCTGTTTTTT.

J is TRBJ2-3 and V is TRBV4-1, with no clear D. CDR3 length: 15 residues. The V gene lost 2 bases and the J gene lost 13 bases, with 22 bases spanning the gap. Germline-derived CDR1 and CDR2 are MGHRA and YSYEKL. The CDR3 is CASSQSPGPATIEYF. The CDR3 bases are TGCGCCAGCAGCCAATCGCCCGGGCCGGCCACTATAGAGTATTTT.

In regard to this clone: The sample contains more than one DNA sequence encoding this CDR3. This chain connects TRBV27 to TRBJ2-7; D is unresolved. This CDR3 comprises 11 residues. V was cut by 3 bases and J by 3 bases, with 3 bases left in between. Germline V gene lookup returns CDR1 MNHEY and CDR2 SMNVEV (reference sequence). The CDR3 DNA follows: TGTGCCAGCAGTTTCGGCTACGAGCAGTACTTC. Residues: CASSFGYEQYF.

V and J are TRBV27 and TRBJ2-1; TRBD2 aligns across 8 bases. Per the germline V gene, CDR1 is MNHEY and CDR2 is SMNVEV (reference sequence). V trimming: 6 bases; J trimming: 3 bases; junction bases outside the gene matches: 13. This CDR3 has 17 residues. The CDR3 DNA reads as TGTGCCAGCAGCCCAGGGCAGTGGCGGGAGGACTACAATGAGCAGTTCTTC. Translating gives CASSPGQWREDYNEQFF.